This paragraph covers one TCR beta chain sequence. Its antigen is unknown. Sequencing used immunoSEQ multiplex PCR; TCRdb keeps in-frame clones, though not all of them. Of about 350,000 clones in the sample, about 93% were seen once. Time point: blood from clinic visit 5 months post-surgery; TSC patient then seizure free. The sample belongs to a study of brain T cells in children with intractable seizures. General observations from the study: Pre- and post-surgery blood differed in depth, so pre-surgery absences may be undersampling. Patients' HCMV serostatus was unknown; virus specificity rests on CDR3 similarity alone.

Here the sequenced sample was peripheral blood, taken about 5 months after surgery. The clonotype comes from a boy younger than two with tuberous sclerosis and intractable seizures.

The CDR3 DNA sequence: TGTGCCAGCAGCGGAGCCGGGACAGGGAAAAGAGGTTCGATAAGCAATCAGCCCCAGCATTTT. This gives the protein CASSGAGTGKRGSISNQPQHF. V usage is TRBV9 and J usage is TRBJ1-5; 9 bases map to TRBD1. In germline, CDR1 is SGDLS, CDR2 YYNGEE. The CDR3 contains 21 residues. V trimming: 3 bases; J trimming: 1 base; junction bases outside the gene matches: 20.